The 3 T cell receptor beta chains below all came from one sample that was sequenced in a study of blood T cell repertoires in COVID-19. Using immunoSEQ multiplex PCR, the repertoire was profiled, and TCRdb retains in-frame clones only, with some absent. Here the sample spans roughly 200,000 clones, roughly four fifths being singletons. Specimen: PBMCs or T cells enriched from blood (not recorded which). The receptors shown here come from a middle-aged man who had recovered from COVID-19.

The chain has TRBV18 and TRBJ1-6, with TRBD1 identical over 7 bases. Germline CDR1 KGHSH, CDR2 LQKENI. The CDR3 is 17 amino acids. V shed 4 bases and J 0 bases; nucleotides not matched to a gene: 6. CDR3 region: CASSRTGVDSYNSPLHF. Here the CDR3 DNA reads TGTGCCAGCTCACGGACAGGAGTTGACTCCTATAATTCACCCCTCCACTTT.

CDR3 in amino acids: CATSSRTGTNQPQHF. CDR3 DNA: TGTGCCACCAGCTCTCGGACAGGTACTAATCAGCCCCAGCATTTT. V gene TRBV15 combines with J gene TRBJ1-5, with 7 nucleotides matching TRBD1. The CDR3 consists of 15 residues. Germline V lookup: CDR1 LNHNV, CDR2 YYDKDF (reference sequence). V lost 5 bases to trimming and J lost 4 bases; unmatched junction nucleotides: 8.

This sequence joins TRBV24-1 and TRBJ2-1, with 9 bases fitting TRBD2. Losses at the gene ends were 2 bases for V and 6 bases for J; bases not matched to a gene: 7. Germline V gene lookup returns CDR1 KGHDR and CDR2 SFDVKD. The CDR3 extends over 16 amino acids. The CDR3 DNA reads TGTGCCACCAGTGATTATAAGGGGACTAGCCTCAATGAGCAGTTCTTC. It specifies CATSDYKGTSLNEQFF.